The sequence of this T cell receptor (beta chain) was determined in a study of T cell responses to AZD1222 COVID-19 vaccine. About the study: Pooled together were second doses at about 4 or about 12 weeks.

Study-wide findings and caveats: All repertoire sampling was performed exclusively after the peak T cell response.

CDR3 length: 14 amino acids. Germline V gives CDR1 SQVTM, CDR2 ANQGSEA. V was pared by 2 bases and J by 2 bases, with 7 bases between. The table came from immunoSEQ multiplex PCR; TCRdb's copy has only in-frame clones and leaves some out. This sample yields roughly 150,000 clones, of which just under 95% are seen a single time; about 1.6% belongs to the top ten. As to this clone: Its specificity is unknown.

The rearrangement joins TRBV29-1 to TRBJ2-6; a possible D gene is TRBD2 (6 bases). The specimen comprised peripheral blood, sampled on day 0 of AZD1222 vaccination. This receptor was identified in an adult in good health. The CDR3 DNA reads TGCAGCGTTGAACGGGGGACTGGGGCCAACGTCCTGACTTTC. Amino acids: CSVERGTGANVLTF.